A selection of T cell receptor beta chains follows, all from one sample in a study of cytomegalovirus exposure and HLA in healthy donors. Here immunoSEQ multiplex PCR was the method, and the copy in TCRdb shows in-frame clones only, minus some. The sample lists 150,000 or so clones, about 95% occurring once. Sequenced input: PBMCs. The receptor source for this set is a man between 18 and 29 years old in good health and CMV-seropositive. The CDR3 runs from the conserved cysteine through the conserved F or W. D genes are given only for firm matches. Clone size is not always given. Where it is, it says once, few, many or a class for expanded clones.

TGTGCCAGCAGTTTTAAGAGGAGCTGGGCTGAAGCTTTCTTT	CASSFKRSWAEAFF	TRBV27	NA	NA	TRBJ1-1
TGTGCCAGCTCGGCCAGGGGGGTAGCCTACGAGCAGTACTTC	CASSARGVAYEQYF	TRBV18	NA	NA	TRBJ2-7
TGTGCCAGCAGCGAAGCCGGGACATATAACTACGAGCAGTACTTC	CASSEAGTYNYEQYF	TRBV9	NA	NA	TRBJ2-7
TGCGCCAGCAGCCCAGGACAGGAGAAAATGTGGACCCAGTACTTC	CASSPGQEKMWTQYF	TRBV5-1	TRBD1	NA	TRBJ2-5
TGTGCCAGCAGTTTATCGACAGACTATGGCTACACCTTC	CASSLSTDYGYTF	TRBV28	NA	NA	TRBJ1-2
TGTGCCAGCAGTTTCGCAGGAAGCTCTGGAAACACCATATATTTT	CASSFAGSSGNTIYF	TRBV28	NA	NA	TRBJ1-3
TGTGCCAGCAGCCAGACACTCCTGATCACTGAAGCTTTCTTT	CASSQTLLITEAFF	TRBV28	NA	once	TRBJ1-1
TGTGCCAGTAGTCTTTGGGACTGGAACACTGAAGCTTTCTTT	CASSLWDWNTEAFF	TRBV19	NA	NA	TRBJ1-1
TGCGCCAGCAGCTTGGGGCTAGCGGGAGACACCGGGGAGCTGTTTTTT	CASSLGLAGDTGELFF	TRBV5-1	TRBD2	NA	TRBJ2-2
TGTGCCAGCAGTTACCGAGCGACCAATGAGCAGTTCTTC	CASSYRATNEQFF	TRBV6-6	NA	NA	TRBJ2-1
TGTGCCAGCAGTCGTAGACTAGCGGGAGTCGAGCAGTACTTC	CASSRRLAGVEQYF	TRBV2	TRBD2	NA	TRBJ2-7
TGCGCCAGCAGCTTGATCCCCCACAGGGGACAAGAGACCCAGTACTTC	CASSLIPHRGQETQYF	TRBV5-1	TRBD1	NA	TRBJ2-5
TGTGCCAGCAGTCCCCCCGACAGATACGAGCAGTACTTC	CASSPPDRYEQYF	TRBV27	NA	NA	TRBJ2-7
TGTGCCAGCAGTGGCCCGGGGAGACAGGGGGGTTATGGCTACACCTTC	CASSGPGRQGGYGYTF	TRBV6-1	TRBD1	NA	TRBJ1-2
TGTGCCAGCAGCTTAGTGGGGGGGGCCTACGAGCAGTACTTC	CASSLVGGAYEQYF	TRBV7-9	TRBD2	NA	TRBJ2-7
TGTGCCAGCATGGGTGGGTATCCGGGAATCTCCTACAATGAGCAGTTCTTC	CASMGGYPGISYNEQFF	TRBV27	NA	NA	TRBJ2-1
TGTGCCAGCAGACTAGACAGGGGGGATACGCAGTATTTT	CASRLDRGDTQYF	TRBV2	TRBD1	NA	TRBJ2-3
TGCGCCAGCAGCCGAAAGGGACAGACTTTTTATGGCTACACCTTC	CASSRKGQTFYGYTF	TRBV4-1	TRBD1	NA	TRBJ1-2
TGTGCCAGCAGCCGAATAGCGCAAAGCTCCTACGAGCAGTACTTC	CASSRIAQSSYEQYF	TRBV6-5	NA	NA	TRBJ2-7
TGTGCCAGCAGCCCCAGGGGGATAAACATTCAGTACTTC	CASSPRGINIQYF	TRBV7-8	TRBD1	NA	TRBJ2-4
TGTGCCAGCAGCCGGGAGCTATTGACAGCCAAGAATGAAAAACTGTTTTTT	CASSRELLTAKNEKLFF	TRBV7-9	NA	NA	TRBJ1-4
TGTGCCATCCAGGGGGACATGACGCGCGAGCAGTACTTC	CAIQGDMTREQYF	TRBV2	TRBD1	NA	TRBJ2-7
TGCGCCAGCAGCTACAGCGGGAGGCCGATCAATGAGCAGTTCTTC	CASSYSGRPINEQFF	TRBV5-1	TRBD2	NA	TRBJ2-1
TGTGCCAGCGGACCGGGACTAGCGGGAGGGACAGATACGCAGTATTTT	CASGPGLAGGTDTQYF	TRBV7-9	TRBD2	NA	TRBJ2-3
TGTGCCAGCAGTTTCGGGGGGAATCAGTACTTC	CASSFGGNQYF	TRBV28	TRBD2	few	TRBJ2-7
TGTGCCAGCAGCTTAGACCTGGCGGGAACCGAGCAGTACTTC	CASSLDLAGTEQYF	TRBV11-2	NA	NA	TRBJ2-7
TGTGCCAGCAGTGACCGTTCGTGGGGTAGCGCGGAAGCTGGGTCCTACAATGAGCAGTTCTTC	CASSDRSWGSAEAGSYNEQFF	TRBV6-4	NA	NA	TRBJ2-1
TGTGCCAGCAGCAGGAGTGGGAGCTCCTATAATTCACCCCTCCACTTT	CASSRSGSSYNSPLHF	TRBV13	NA	NA	TRBJ1-6
TGTGCCAGCAGTGAGAGGGGGTCTCATGGCTACACCTTC	CASSERGSHGYTF	TRBV2	NA	once	TRBJ1-2
TGTGCCAGCAGCCAGGATGATAGCGGGAGTTCAATAGATGAGCAGTTCTTC	CASSQDDSGSSIDEQFF	TRBV14	TRBD2	NA	TRBJ2-1
TGTGCCAGCAGCCTTGAACGCGGGTCCGGGACTAGTCACTACGAGCAGTACTTC	CASSLERGSGTSHYEQYF	TRBV4-2	TRBD2	NA	TRBJ2-7
TGCAGCGTTAGGACAGGGCACGAGCAGTACTTC	CSVRTGHEQYF	TRBV29-1	TRBD1	NA	TRBJ2-7
TGCAGCGTGGGGACTAGCGGGAGCTCCGAGCAGTACTTC	CSVGTSGSSEQYF	TRBV29-1	TRBD2	NA	TRBJ2-7
TGCGCCAGCAGCCAATTCGCGGCCCAAGAGACCCAGTACTTC	CASSQFAAQETQYF	TRBV4-1	NA	NA	TRBJ2-5
TGTGCCAGCAGACGGACAGGGTATGAAAAACTGTTTTTT	CASRRTGYEKLFF	TRBV27	TRBD1	NA	TRBJ1-4
TGTGCCAGCAGCTTGCCGGGAGGGGGGAACGAGCAGTACTTC	CASSLPGGGNEQYF	TRBV5-4	TRBD2	NA	TRBJ2-7
TGTGCCAGCAGTGAATTCCCATTCGGCAGGTTGTGGACAGATACGCAGTATTTT	CASSEFPFGRLWTDTQYF	TRBV25-1	NA	NA	TRBJ2-3
TGTGCCACCAGCGATAGGCAGGGGAAGATGGACCAGTACTTC	CATSDRQGKMDQYF	TRBV15	NA	NA	TRBJ2-5
TGTGCCAGCACACCGGTTAAGGGGGCAGATACGCAGTATTTT	CASTPVKGADTQYF	TRBV6-1	NA	once	TRBJ2-3
TGTGCCAGCAGCTCGCCTAGCGGGAGATACGAGCAGTACTTC	CASSSPSGRYEQYF	TRBV11-2	TRBD2	NA	TRBJ2-7
TGTGCCAGCAGTTCCGCGTCAAATGGCTACACCTTC	CASSSASNGYTF	TRBV28	NA	once	TRBJ1-2
TGCGCCAGCAGTCGGGCTAGCGGGAGGGGTTACAATGAGCAGTTCTTC	CASSRASGRGYNEQFF	TRBV5-1	TRBD2	NA	TRBJ2-1
TGCGCCAGCAGCTTGGTGGCTAGCGGGGAAGAGACCCAGTACTTC	CASSLVASGEETQYF	TRBV5-1	TRBD2	NA	TRBJ2-5
TGTGCCAGCAGCGTAGTTGGGACAGGTTATGGCTACACCTTC	CASSVVGTGYGYTF	TRBV9	TRBD1	NA	TRBJ1-2
TGTGCCTGGAGTGTAGCCAGGGACACTGAAGCTTTCTTT	CAWSVARDTEAFF	TRBV30	NA	NA	TRBJ1-1
TGCGCCAGCAGCTGGCCGCCTAGCGGTACTAGCACAGATACGCAGTATTTT	CASSWPPSGTSTDTQYF	TRBV4-1	TRBD2	NA	TRBJ2-3
TGTGCCAGCAGTTACTCCCTGTTCGGACAGGGAGACTACGAGCAGTACTTC	CASSYSLFGQGDYEQYF	TRBV28	TRBD1	NA	TRBJ2-7
TGTGCCTGGAGGTTTAGCGGGAAAAACAATGAGCAGTTCTTC	CAWRFSGKNNEQFF	TRBV30	TRBD2	NA	TRBJ2-1
TGTGCCAGCAGCGGCGGGGCCCAGAAGGGCACAGATACGCAGTATTTT	CASSGGAQKGTDTQYF	TRBV11-3	NA	once	TRBJ2-3
TGTGCCAGCAGCTTAACAGCAGGGGGAGCCTATGGCTACACCTTC	CASSLTAGGAYGYTF	TRBV7-3	TRBD1	few	TRBJ1-2
TGCGCCAGCAGCCTCCTACAGGGACAAGAGACCCAGTACTTC	CASSLLQGQETQYF	TRBV4-1	NA	NA	TRBJ2-5
TGTGCCAGTAGTATAGTATTAGGACAGCATTCACCCCTCCACTTT	CASSIVLGQHSPLHF	TRBV19	NA	NA	TRBJ1-6
TGTGCCAGCAGCCTCACTAGCGTAAGCTACAATGAGCAGTTCTTC	CASSLTSVSYNEQFF	TRBV6-5	TRBD2	NA	TRBJ2-1
TGTGCCAGTAGTATTAAGGGGGATCAGCCCCAGCATTTT	CASSIKGDQPQHF	TRBV19	NA	NA	TRBJ1-5
TGTGCCAGCAGTTTAGCGGGAGGCTACGAGCAGTACTTC	CASSLAGGYEQYF	TRBV27	TRBD2	NA	TRBJ2-7
TGTGCCAGCAAAGGGGCCTCACTCGCAGATACGCAGTATTTT	CASKGASLADTQYF	TRBV6-5	NA	once	TRBJ2-3
TGTGCCAGCAGTTTTACGACAGGGATTACCGGGGAGCTGTTTTTT	CASSFTTGITGELFF	TRBV25-1	TRBD1	NA	TRBJ2-2